This T cell receptor (beta chain) was documented in a study of blood T cells in healthy people across ages. Using a J-beta primer mix together with a sample-barcoded 5' primer, a second PCR was run for about 7 to 12 cycles. TCRdb re-called the 5' RACE reads through MiXCR, storing one row per CDR3 protein. The table has some 850,000 distinct CDR3 sequences, roughly 25% seen once. Overall study findings and caveats: A strong correlation was seen between TCR beta diversity and naive T cell percentage.

As regards this clonotype: Its antigen is not known.

The CDR3 has 12 amino acids. Trimming shortened V by 5 bases and J by 8 bases, and 11 bases separated the two germline ends. These data are also associated with another study on T cells of mothers and their children. Per that study: Whether related or unrelated, pairs show similar shaping of TCR recombination output by thymic selection. Among related mother-child pairs, overlap was slightly higher than in unrelated pairs, though not significantly.

The source material was blood. The chain is built from TRBV12-3 or TRBV12-4 and TRBJ2-3; D might be TRBD2 (5 bases). The receptor comes from a boy younger than 18 in good health. The CDR3 reads CASSPLAVTQYF. The DNA of the CDR3 is TGTGCCAGCAGTCCTCTAGCTGTTACGCAGTATTTT.